The rows below give T cell receptor beta chains drawn from one sample of a study of spatial heterogeneity in lung cancer. One entry per CDR3 protein results from TCRdb running MiXCR on the 5' RACE reads. The sample records approximately 66,000 distinct CDR3 sequences, 6.3% being singletons. The sequencing used PBMCs, collected at surgery. The receptors derive from a female donor with early-stage non-small cell lung cancer. CDR3s include the opening cysteine and the closing phenylalanine or tryptophan. The D gene is left open where the match is weak. Size values are once, few and many counts, or a class for expanded clones, and some rows have none.

abundance	d_gene	v_gene	j_gene	CDR3aa	CDR3nt
-	-	TRBV10-2	TRBJ1-4	CASSESAGAGEKLFF	TGCGCCAGCAGTGAGTCGGCGGGGGCAGGAGAAAAACTGTTTTTT
many	-	TRBV7-2	TRBJ2-6	CASSPGGPPGANVLTF	TGTGCCAGCAGCCCCGGTGGGCCCCCCGGGGCCAACGTCCTGACTTTC
-	-	TRBV11-2	TRBJ1-6	CASRRTGQSYNSPLHF	TGTGCCAGCAGACGAACAGGACAGTCCTATAATTCACCCCTCCACTTT
many	-	TRBV2	TRBJ1-1	CASRPVMNTEAFF	TGTGCCAGCAGACCGGTGATGAACACTGAAGCTTTCTTT
many	TRBD2	TRBV5-1	TRBJ2-6	CASSLAHWGGSGANVLTF	TGCGCCAGCAGCTTGGCCCACTGGGGGGGCTCTGGGGCCAACGTCCTGACTTTC
many	-	TRBV5-1	TRBJ2-5	CASSLRLDSQETQYF	TGCGCCAGCAGCTTGAGGCTAGACAGCCAAGAGACCCAGTACTTC
many	-	TRBV25-1	TRBJ2-5	CASSEPARRETQYF	TGTGCCAGCAGTGAACCGGCTAGGAGAGAGACCCAGTACTTC
many	-	TRBV7-9	TRBJ1-3	CASSPNGQTIYF	TGTGCCAGCAGCCCCAATGGGCAGACCATATATTTT
many	TRBD1	TRBV20-1	TRBJ2-3	CSARGPNTDTQYF	TGCAGTGCGAGGGGGCCGAATACAGATACGCAGTATTTT
many	-	TRBV12-3/TRBV12-4	TRBJ1-4	CASSWGAPGEKLFF	TGTGCCAGCAGTTGGGGGGCCCCGGGGGAAAAACTGTTTTTT
-	-	TRBV7-2	TRBJ1-4	CASSGPTTTNEKLFF	TGTGCCAGCTCCGGACCGACTACAACTAATGAAAAACTGTTTTTT
many	TRBD2	TRBV28	TRBJ2-5	CASSYRPGTSGDQETQYF	TGTGCCAGCAGCTATAGACCCGGGACTAGCGGGGACCAAGAGACCCAGTACTTC
-	TRBD2	TRBV3-1	TRBJ2-1	CASSQAGGSNEQFF	TGTGCCAGCAGCCAAGCGGGCGGGAGCAATGAGCAGTTCTTC
few	-	TRBV10-3	TRBJ1-3	CATLWSGNTIYF	TGTGCCACCCTCTGGTCTGGAAACACCATATATTTT
many	-	TRBV10-3	TRBJ2-7	CAISESGQGTYEQYF	TGTGCCATCAGTGAGTCTGGTCAGGGTACCTACGAGCAGTACTTC
many	-	TRBV9	TRBJ1-1	CASSQDAEAFF	TGTGCCAGCTCACAGGACGCTGAAGCTTTCTTT
many	TRBD2	TRBV11-2	TRBJ2-2	CASSFPTSGRASGELFF	TGTGCCAGCAGCTTCCCGACTAGCGGGAGGGCATCCGGGGAGCTGTTTTTT
many	-	TRBV29-1	TRBJ2-5	CSVDSPISQETQYF	TGCAGCGTCGACTCCCCAATCAGCCAAGAGACCCAGTACTTC
few	TRBD2	TRBV28	TRBJ2-3	CASSASGSGLMGDTQYF	TGTGCCAGCAGTGCTAGCGGGAGTGGGCTGATGGGGGATACGCAGTATTTT
many	TRBD1	TRBV12-3/TRBV12-4	TRBJ2-2	CASSPTGDTGELFF	TGTGCCAGCAGCCCGACAGGGGACACCGGGGAGCTGTTTTTT
-	-	TRBV6-1	TRBJ2-1	CASSEVGGGNEQFF	TGTGCCAGCAGTGAAGTCGGAGGAGGCAATGAGCAGTTCTTC
many	TRBD2	TRBV4-1	TRBJ2-3	CASSQAGGSTDTQYF	TGCGCCAGCAGCCAAGCGGGGGGGAGCACAGATACGCAGTATTTT
-	TRBD2	TRBV5-1	TRBJ2-1	CASSLESGRRGEQFF	TGCGCCAGCAGCTTGGAAAGCGGGAGGCGGGGTGAGCAGTTCTTC
-	TRBD1	TRBV4-1	TRBJ1-1	CASSHGTGSTEAFF	TGCGCCAGCAGCCACGGGACAGGTTCTACTGAAGCTTTCTTT
few	-	TRBV18	TRBJ2-2	CASSPPGQGTNTGELFF	TGTGCCAGCTCACCACCGGGGCAGGGGACGAACACCGGGGAGCTGTTTTTT
many	-	TRBV2	TRBJ2-5	CASSSNGRGETQYF	TGTGCCAGCAGTTCAAACGGGAGAGGAGAGACCCAGTACTTC
-	TRBD2	TRBV27	TRBJ2-7	CASSPSGRPVYEQYF	TGTGCCAGCAGCCCTAGCGGGAGGCCGGTCTACGAGCAGTACTTC
many	-	TRBV29-1	TRBJ1-2	CSVEGPTNYGYTF	TGCAGCGTTGAGGGGCCGACGAACTATGGCTACACCTTC
few	TRBD1	TRBV12-3/TRBV12-4	TRBJ1-5	CASSLGRGTAGQPQHF	TGTGCCAGCAGTTTAGGTCGGGGGACAGCCGGTCAGCCCCAGCATTTT
few	TRBD1	TRBV7-9	TRBJ2-4	CASSPPVQGANIQYF	TGTGCCAGCAGCCCCCCGGTACAGGGGGCAAACATTCAGTACTTC
many	-	TRBV6-6	TRBJ1-1	CASSYSRTSEAFF	TGTGCCAGCAGTTACTCCAGGACCTCTGAAGCTTTCTTT
many	-	TRBV28	TRBJ2-5	CASRFFETQYF	TGTGCCAGCAGATTTTTCGAGACCCAGTACTTC
many	-	TRBV5-5	TRBJ2-3	CASSLNGGRTDTQYF	TGTGCCAGCAGTCTCAACGGGGGTAGGACAGATACGCAGTATTTT
many	TRBD2	TRBV11-2	TRBJ2-1	CASSPLAGAYNEQFF	TGTGCCAGCAGCCCCCTGGCGGGGGCCTACAATGAGCAGTTCTTC
few	TRBD1	TRBV28	TRBJ2-1	CASKQGRENEQFF	TGTGCCAGCAAACAGGGGAGAGAGAATGAGCAGTTCTTC
-	-	TRBV9	TRBJ1-5	CASSVAGNMQPQHF	TGTGCCAGCAGCGTAGCAGGGAATATGCAGCCCCAGCATTTT
-	TRBD1	TRBV27	TRBJ2-1	CASRTGGFINEQFF	TGTGCCAGCAGGACAGGGGGCTTTATCAATGAGCAGTTCTTC
medium-sized	-	TRBV27	TRBJ1-5	CASSFGFSGDQPQHF	TGTGCCAGCAGTTTTGGATTTTCAGGGGACCAGCCCCAGCATTTT
-	-	TRBV6-1	TRBJ1-2	CASSEWAGVVGYTF	TGTGCCAGCAGTGAATGGGCGGGAGTTGTCGGCTACACCTTC
many	TRBD1	TRBV6-5	TRBJ2-7	CASSYSTGALGEQYF	TGTGCCAGCAGTTACTCGACAGGGGCCCTTGGCGAGCAGTACTTC
few	-	TRBV28	TRBJ1-1	CASSLSRGLVTEAFF	TGTGCCAGCAGTTTATCCCGGGGGCTGGTCACTGAAGCTTTCTTT
many	TRBD1	TRBV9	TRBJ2-2	CASSPRQGLNTGELFF	TGTGCCAGCAGCCCACGACAGGGATTGAACACCGGGGAGCTGTTTTTT
many	TRBD2	TRBV20-1	TRBJ2-1	CSARDPRLAEYNEQFF	TGCAGTGCTAGAGATCCCAGACTAGCGGAGTACAATGAGCAGTTCTTC
many	-	TRBV28	TRBJ2-5	CASSLIVGTAAEETQYF	TGTGCCAGCAGTTTGATTGTGGGGACCGCAGCAGAAGAGACCCAGTACTTC